Listed below are T cell receptor beta chains from one sample, sequenced in a study of T cell changes during pregnancy in multiple sclerosis. Data came from immunoSEQ multiplex PCR; TCRdb stores just in-frame clones and leaves some out. Of 60,000 or so clones detected, 90% appear once; the ten largest clones hold 2% to 2.5%. Sequencing used peripheral blood, obtained in the second trimester of pregnancy. These receptors were obtained from a female donor in good health, enrolled as a control in a pregnancy study. CDR3s include the opening cysteine and the closing phenylalanine or tryptophan. D genes are given only for firm matches. The size entry is marked missing in some rows and otherwise reads once, few, many or a size class.

v_call: TRBV2; j_call: TRBJ1-1; cdr3_length: 14; clone_size: .; d_call: .; cdr3_nt: TGTGCCACCATTAAAACAGAAACGAACACTGAAGCTTTCTTT; cdr3_aa: CATIKTETNTEAFF
v_call: TRBV27; j_call: TRBJ1-5; cdr3_length: 15; clone_size: .; d_call: .; cdr3_nt: TGTGCCAGCAGTTTCTCAGGGGTGAGCAATCAGCCCCAGCATTTT; cdr3_aa: CASSFSGVSNQPQHF
v_call: TRBV2; j_call: TRBJ2-7; cdr3_length: 14; clone_size: .; d_call: .; cdr3_nt: TGTGCCAGCAATTTCTCGGTGGGGGGTTACGAGCAGTACTTC; cdr3_aa: CASNFSVGGYEQYF
v_call: TRBV6-5; j_call: TRBJ2-3; cdr3_length: 15; clone_size: .; d_call: .; cdr3_nt: TGTGCCAGCAGCAACGGTCCAGGGGACACAGATACGCAGTATTTT; cdr3_aa: CASSNGPGDTDTQYF
v_call: TRBV5-1; j_call: TRBJ1-5; cdr3_length: 13; clone_size: few; d_call: .; cdr3_nt: TGCGCCAGGAGGCTCCCCGAAAGGCAGCCCCAGCATTTT; cdr3_aa: CARRLPERQPQHF
v_call: TRBV28; j_call: TRBJ1-5; cdr3_length: 13; clone_size: once; d_call: .; cdr3_nt: TGTGCCAGCAGTTTCGGGGGTCCCTTCTCCCAGCATTTT; cdr3_aa: CASSFGGPFSQHF
v_call: TRBV27; j_call: TRBJ1-2; cdr3_length: 14; clone_size: .; d_call: .; cdr3_nt: TGTGCCAGCACCACACTCCTAGCGGGAGGAGGCTACACCTTC; cdr3_aa: CASTTLLAGGGYTF
v_call: TRBV9; j_call: TRBJ2-2; cdr3_length: 14; clone_size: .; d_call: TRBD1; cdr3_nt: TGTGCCAGCAAAGACAGGGTTCTCACCGGGGAGCTGTTTTTT; cdr3_aa: CASKDRVLTGELFF
v_call: TRBV6-6; j_call: TRBJ1-2; cdr3_length: 12; clone_size: .; d_call: TRBD1; cdr3_nt: TGTGCCAGCAAAGAGGGGGCCTATGGCTACACCTTC; cdr3_aa: CASKEGAYGYTF
v_call: TRBV10-3; j_call: TRBJ2-2; cdr3_length: 17; clone_size: .; d_call: TRBD1; cdr3_nt: TGTGCCATCAGTGGATTCCAGGGGGTGACTATCACCGGGGAGCTGTTTTTT; cdr3_aa: CAISGFQGVTITGELFF
v_call: TRBV6-6; j_call: TRBJ1-5; cdr3_length: 16; clone_size: .; d_call: TRBD1; cdr3_nt: TGTGCCAGCAGTTACCATCTAGGACAGGTGGGTCAGCCCCAGCATTTT; cdr3_aa: CASSYHLGQVGQPQHF
v_call: TRBV19; j_call: TRBJ1-2; cdr3_length: 15; clone_size: .; d_call: TRBD1; cdr3_nt: TGTGCCAGTACCGACGGGACAGGGCCTAACTATGGCTACACCTTC; cdr3_aa: CASTDGTGPNYGYTF
v_call: TRBV7-9; j_call: TRBJ2-5; cdr3_length: 17; clone_size: .; d_call: TRBD2; cdr3_nt: TGTGCCAGCAGCTCCACTGTACTAGCGGGAGGGCGTGAGACCCAGTACTTC; cdr3_aa: CASSSTVLAGGRETQYF
v_call: TRBV6-5; j_call: TRBJ2-7; cdr3_length: 11; clone_size: .; d_call: .; cdr3_nt: TGTGCCACCACCCGAGGGTACGAGCAGTACTTC; cdr3_aa: CATTRGYEQYF
v_call: TRBV27; j_call: TRBJ1-1; cdr3_length: 14; clone_size: once; d_call: .; cdr3_nt: TGTGCCAGCGCTCACCGGTTCGGGGACACTGAAGCTTTCTTT; cdr3_aa: CASAHRFGDTEAFF
v_call: TRBV7-9; j_call: TRBJ1-4; cdr3_length: 14; clone_size: .; d_call: .; cdr3_nt: TGTGCCAGCAGCTTAAACGGACTTTATGAAAAACTGTTTTTT; cdr3_aa: CASSLNGLYEKLFF
v_call: TRBV5-5; j_call: TRBJ2-3; cdr3_length: 12; clone_size: .; d_call: .; cdr3_nt: TGTGCCAGCAGCCCAGTGCTAGATACGCAGTATTTT; cdr3_aa: CASSPVLDTQYF
v_call: TRBV19; j_call: TRBJ2-7; cdr3_length: 14; clone_size: .; d_call: TRBD1; cdr3_nt: TGTGCCTCAAGGGCAGGGGGCGCCCCAGGTGAGCAGTACTTC; cdr3_aa: CASRAGGAPGEQYF
v_call: TRBV5-5; j_call: TRBJ1-5; cdr3_length: 14; clone_size: few; d_call: .; cdr3_nt: TGTGCCAGCAGCTTACAGGGTATGGCGGAGCCCCAGCATTTT; cdr3_aa: CASSLQGMAEPQHF
v_call: TRBV5-4; j_call: TRBJ2-5; cdr3_length: 14; clone_size: .; d_call: .; cdr3_nt: TGTGCCAGCAGCTTGGCTGGCGGACAAGAGACCCAGTACTTC; cdr3_aa: CASSLAGGQETQYF
v_call: TRBV6-5; j_call: TRBJ2-5; cdr3_length: 15; clone_size: .; d_call: TRBD2; cdr3_nt: TGTGCCAGCAGTTACTCGGTAGCGGGGGAAGAGACCCAGTACTTC; cdr3_aa: CASSYSVAGEETQYF
v_call: TRBV23-1; j_call: TRBJ2-7; cdr3_length: 15; clone_size: .; d_call: TRBD1; cdr3_nt: TGCGCCAGCAGTCAACCCGGGACAGGGCTTAGTGGGCAGTACTTC; cdr3_aa: CASSQPGTGLSGQYF
v_call: TRBV6-1; j_call: TRBJ2-5; cdr3_length: 15; clone_size: once; d_call: .; cdr3_nt: TGTGCCAGCATTCCATGGAGAGGTTTTAGAGAGACCCAGTACTTC; cdr3_aa: CASIPWRGFRETQYF
v_call: TRBV11-2; j_call: TRBJ2-7; cdr3_length: 16; clone_size: .; d_call: .; cdr3_nt: TGTGCCAGCAGCACCTACCGACAGGCCCGATCCTACGAGCAGTACTTC; cdr3_aa: CASSTYRQARSYEQYF
v_call: TRBV19; j_call: TRBJ2-2; cdr3_length: 15; clone_size: .; d_call: .; cdr3_nt: TGTGCCAGTAGTAGTCTCACGGCGGGCACCGGGGAGCTGTTTTTT; cdr3_aa: CASSSLTAGTGELFF
v_call: TRBV7-9; j_call: TRBJ2-1; cdr3_length: 15; clone_size: .; d_call: .; cdr3_nt: TGTGCCAGCAGAGACCTAGGAGGAAAGGACAATGAGCAGTTCTTC; cdr3_aa: CASRDLGGKDNEQFF
v_call: TRBV9; j_call: TRBJ1-1; cdr3_length: 13; clone_size: .; d_call: .; cdr3_nt: TGTGCCAGCAGCGCAACAGGATCAGGGGAAGCTTTCTTT; cdr3_aa: CASSATGSGEAFF
v_call: TRBV6-5; j_call: TRBJ2-7; cdr3_length: 16; clone_size: .; d_call: .; cdr3_nt: TGTGCCAGCAGTTCCCAGGGCCTTGGGTTGGGCTACGAGCAGTACTTC; cdr3_aa: CASSSQGLGLGYEQYF
v_call: TRBV15; j_call: TRBJ2-2; cdr3_length: 14; clone_size: .; d_call: .; cdr3_nt: TGTGCCACCAGCAGACGACGGGGGAGCTGGGAGCTGTTTTTT; cdr3_aa: CATSRRRGSWELFF
v_call: TRBV5-1; j_call: TRBJ2-3; cdr3_length: 15; clone_size: .; d_call: .; cdr3_nt: TGCGCCAGCAGCTTGGAAGGCAGCGTAACAGATACGCAGTATTTT; cdr3_aa: CASSLEGSVTDTQYF
v_call: TRBV21-1; j_call: TRBJ2-1; cdr3_length: 16; clone_size: .; d_call: .; cdr3_nt: TGTGCCAGCAGACGGGTAGTGGCCCCCGATCCCAATGAGCAGTTCTTC; cdr3_aa: CASRRVVAPDPNEQFF
v_call: TRBV4-2; j_call: TRBJ2-7; cdr3_length: 16; clone_size: .; d_call: TRBD2; cdr3_nt: TGTGCCAGCAGCCAAGGTCAGCGGGGAGGCCTTAGCGAGCAGTACTTC; cdr3_aa: CASSQGQRGGLSEQYF
v_call: TRBV5-1; j_call: TRBJ2-1; cdr3_length: 16; clone_size: .; d_call: TRBD2; cdr3_nt: TGCGCCAGCAGCTTGCGCCTAGCGGGGGGCCCGGGTGAGCAGTTCTTC; cdr3_aa: CASSLRLAGGPGEQFF
v_call: TRBV10-1; j_call: TRBJ1-2; cdr3_length: 12; clone_size: .; d_call: TRBD1; cdr3_nt: TGCGCCACCTGGGACAGGGAGGATGGCTACACCTTC; cdr3_aa: CATWDREDGYTF
v_call: TRBV19; j_call: TRBJ2-7; cdr3_length: 13; clone_size: .; d_call: .; cdr3_nt: TGTGCCAGTAGTATGGCCAGGGACTACGAGCAGTACTTC; cdr3_aa: CASSMARDYEQYF
v_call: TRBV29-1; j_call: TRBJ2-3; cdr3_length: 17; clone_size: .; d_call: .; cdr3_nt: TGCAGCGTTGTAGGAGGGCGGAACTTTCCAGTCACAGATACGCAGTATTTT; cdr3_aa: CSVVGGRNFPVTDTQYF
v_call: TRBV7-9; j_call: TRBJ1-1; cdr3_length: 14; clone_size: .; d_call: .; cdr3_nt: TGTGCCAGCAGCTTAGTGGCGGAGGACACTGAAGCTTTCTTT; cdr3_aa: CASSLVAEDTEAFF
v_call: TRBV29-1; j_call: TRBJ2-5; cdr3_length: 14; clone_size: .; d_call: TRBD1; cdr3_nt: TGCAGCGTTTTACAGGGGCTGGGGGTGGAGACCCAGTACTTC; cdr3_aa: CSVLQGLGVETQYF
v_call: TRBV5-4; j_call: TRBJ2-3; cdr3_length: 14; clone_size: .; d_call: TRBD2; cdr3_nt: TGTGCCAGCAGCCTTTGGACTAGCGGGGATACGCAGTATTTT; cdr3_aa: CASSLWTSGDTQYF
v_call: TRBV10-3; j_call: TRBJ2-4; cdr3_length: 18; clone_size: .; d_call: TRBD2; cdr3_nt: TGTGCCATCGGGGGGGGGACTAGCGGGAGAATTGGCAAAAACATTCAGTACTTC; cdr3_aa: CAIGGGTSGRIGKNIQYF
v_call: TRBV5-1; j_call: TRBJ1-1; cdr3_length: 16; clone_size: .; d_call: TRBD1; cdr3_nt: TGCGCCAGCAGCTTTCATTGGACAGGGGGAGGCACTGAAGCTTTCTTT; cdr3_aa: CASSFHWTGGGTEAFF
v_call: TRBV5-6; j_call: TRBJ2-5; cdr3_length: 16; clone_size: .; d_call: TRBD1; cdr3_nt: TGTGCCAGCAGCCGTATGCTCAGGGGGCGTTGGGAGACCCAGTACTTC; cdr3_aa: CASSRMLRGRWETQYF
v_call: TRBV5-5; j_call: TRBJ1-5; cdr3_length: 17; clone_size: .; d_call: TRBD1; cdr3_nt: TGTGCCAGCAGTAGGACCGGGACAGGAGACTTCAATCAGCCCCAGCATTTT; cdr3_aa: CASSRTGTGDFNQPQHF
v_call: TRBV28; j_call: TRBJ1-3; cdr3_length: 13; clone_size: .; d_call: .; cdr3_nt: TGTGCCAGCCGGGGACAATCAGGAAACACCATATATTTT; cdr3_aa: CASRGQSGNTIYF
v_call: TRBV27; j_call: TRBJ2-1; cdr3_length: 16; clone_size: .; d_call: .; cdr3_nt: TGTGCCAGCAGTTCCCCCCGTCTAGCCGTCTACAATGAGCAGTTCTTC; cdr3_aa: CASSSPRLAVYNEQFF
v_call: TRBV25-1; j_call: TRBJ1-1; cdr3_length: 14; clone_size: .; d_call: TRBD1; cdr3_nt: TGTGCCAGCCGACAGACAGGGGGGCACACTGAAGCTTTCTTT; cdr3_aa: CASRQTGGHTEAFF